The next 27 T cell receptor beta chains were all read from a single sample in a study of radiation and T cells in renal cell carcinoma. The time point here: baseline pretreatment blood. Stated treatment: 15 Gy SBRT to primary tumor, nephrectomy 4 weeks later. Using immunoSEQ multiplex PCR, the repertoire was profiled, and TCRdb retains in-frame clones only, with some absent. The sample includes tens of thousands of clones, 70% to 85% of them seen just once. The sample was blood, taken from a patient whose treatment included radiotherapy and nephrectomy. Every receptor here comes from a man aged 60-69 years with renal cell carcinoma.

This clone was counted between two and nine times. The CDR3 sequence is CASSLEPRRTEAFF. CDR3 nucleotides: TGTGCCAGCAGCTTAGAGCCCCGGAGAACTGAAGCTTTCTTT. The chain combines TRBV7-9 with TRBJ1-1; D call uncertain. The germline V gene encodes CDR1 SEHNR and CDR2 FQNEAQ (reference sequence). V shed 1 base and J shed 5 bases, with 11 bases lying between them. The CDR3 length is 14 residues.

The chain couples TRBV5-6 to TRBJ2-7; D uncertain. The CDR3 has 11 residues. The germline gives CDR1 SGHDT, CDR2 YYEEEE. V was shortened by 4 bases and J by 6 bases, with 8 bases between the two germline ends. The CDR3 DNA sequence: TGTGCCAGCAGCGCCAACCGCGAGCAGTACTTC. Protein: CASSANREQYF.

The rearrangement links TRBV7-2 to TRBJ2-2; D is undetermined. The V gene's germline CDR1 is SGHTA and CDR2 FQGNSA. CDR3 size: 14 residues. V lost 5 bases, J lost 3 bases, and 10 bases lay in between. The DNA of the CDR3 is TGTGCCAGCAGCGTCCAGGTCCACACCGGGGAGCTGTTTTTT. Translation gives CASSVQVHTGELFF.

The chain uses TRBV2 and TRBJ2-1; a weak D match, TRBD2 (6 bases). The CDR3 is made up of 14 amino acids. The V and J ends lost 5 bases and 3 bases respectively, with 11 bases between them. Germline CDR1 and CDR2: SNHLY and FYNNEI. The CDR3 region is CASSRRGVYNEQFF. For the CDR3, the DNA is TGTGCCAGCAGTCGGCGGGGAGTCTACAATGAGCAGTTCTTC.

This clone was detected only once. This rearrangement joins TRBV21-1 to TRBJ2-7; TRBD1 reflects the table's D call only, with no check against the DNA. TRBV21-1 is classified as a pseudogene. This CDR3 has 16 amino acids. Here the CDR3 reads CASSTLPTGEVFEQYF. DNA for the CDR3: TGTGCCAGCAGCACTCTACCGACAGGTGAAGTTTTCGAGCAGTACTTC.

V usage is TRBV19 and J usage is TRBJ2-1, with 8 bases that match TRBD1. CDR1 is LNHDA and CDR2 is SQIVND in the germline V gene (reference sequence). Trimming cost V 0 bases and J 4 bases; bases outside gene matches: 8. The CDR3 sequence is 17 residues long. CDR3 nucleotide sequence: TGTGCCAGTAGTATAGATGATCTCCGGGACAGGTACAATGAGCAGTTCTTC. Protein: CASSIDDLRDRYNEQFF.

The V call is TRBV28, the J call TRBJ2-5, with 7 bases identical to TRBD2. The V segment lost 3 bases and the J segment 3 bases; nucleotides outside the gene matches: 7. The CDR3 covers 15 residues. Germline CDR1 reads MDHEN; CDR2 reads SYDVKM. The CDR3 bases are TGTGCCAGCAGTTTGCTCGGACTAGGTGAAGAGACCCAGTACTTC. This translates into CASSLLGLGEETQYF. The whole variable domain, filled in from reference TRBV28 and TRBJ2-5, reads DVKVTQSSRYLVKRTGEKVFLECVQDMDHENMFWYRQDPGLGLRLIYFSYDVKMKEKGDIPEGYSVSREKKERFSLILESASTNQTSMYLCASSLLGLGEETQYFGPGTRLLVL.

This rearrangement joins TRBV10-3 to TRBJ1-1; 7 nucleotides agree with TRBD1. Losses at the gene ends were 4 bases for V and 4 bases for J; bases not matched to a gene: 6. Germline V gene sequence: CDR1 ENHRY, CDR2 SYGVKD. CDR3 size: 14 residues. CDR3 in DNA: TGTGCCATCAGTGGAAAGGGGGCGGCCACTGAAGCTTTCTTT. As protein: CAISGKGAATEAFF.

This CDR3 reads CASSQDPTGTGGANTEAFF. The CDR3 DNA sequence: TGTGCCAGCAGCCAAGATCCCACCGGGACAGGGGGCGCAAACACTGAAGCTTTCTTT. The chain joins TRBV4-2 to TRBJ1-1; 12 bases match TRBD1. Germline lookup yields CDR1 LGHNA and CDR2 YNFKEQ. The CDR3 sequence is 19 residues long. With V trimmed by 0 bases and J by 2 bases, 10 bases remained unmatched.

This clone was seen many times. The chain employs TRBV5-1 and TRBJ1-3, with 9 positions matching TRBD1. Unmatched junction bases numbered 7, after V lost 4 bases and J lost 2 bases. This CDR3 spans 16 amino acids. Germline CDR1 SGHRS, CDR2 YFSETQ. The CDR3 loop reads CASSATGGWTGNTIYF. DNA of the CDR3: TGCGCCAGCAGCGCGACAGGGGGATGGACTGGAAACACCATATATTTT.

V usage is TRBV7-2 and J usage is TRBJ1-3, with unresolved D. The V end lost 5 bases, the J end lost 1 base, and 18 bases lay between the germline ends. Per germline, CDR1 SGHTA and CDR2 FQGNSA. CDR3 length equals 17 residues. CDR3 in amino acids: CASSQSHSHLSGNTIYF. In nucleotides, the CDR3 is TGTGCCAGCAGCCAATCGCACAGTCACCTATCTGGAAACACCATATATTTT.

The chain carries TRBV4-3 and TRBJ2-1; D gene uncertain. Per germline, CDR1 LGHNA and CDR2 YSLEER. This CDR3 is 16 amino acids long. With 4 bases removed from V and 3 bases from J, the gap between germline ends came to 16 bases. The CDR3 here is CASSPEATLNYNEQFF. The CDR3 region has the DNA TGCGCCAGCAGCCCCGAGGCTACACTAAACTACAATGAGCAGTTCTTC.

CDR3 protein: CASSWAEIRTGGANTQYF. CDR3 nucleotides: TGTGCCAGCAGCTGGGCGGAGATAAGGACAGGGGGCGCGAATACGCAGTATTTT. The chain carries TRBV5-6 and TRBJ2-3, with 11 bases lining up with TRBD1. CDR3 length: 18 residues. Unmatched junction bases numbered 16, after V lost 3 bases and J lost 7 bases. Germline-derived CDR1 and CDR2 are SGHDT and YYEEEE.

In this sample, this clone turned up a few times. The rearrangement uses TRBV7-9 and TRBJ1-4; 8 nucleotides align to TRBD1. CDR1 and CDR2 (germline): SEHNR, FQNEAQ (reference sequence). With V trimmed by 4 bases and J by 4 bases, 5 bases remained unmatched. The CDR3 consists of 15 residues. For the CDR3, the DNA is TGTGCCAGCAGCTCTGACAGGGGCCTTAATGAAAAACTGTTTTTT. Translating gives CASSSDRGLNEKLFF.

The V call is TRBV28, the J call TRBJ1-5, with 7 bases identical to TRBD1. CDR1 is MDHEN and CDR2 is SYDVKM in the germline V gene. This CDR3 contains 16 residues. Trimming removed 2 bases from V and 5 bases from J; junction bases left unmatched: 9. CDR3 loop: CASSLRPTGVHQPQHF. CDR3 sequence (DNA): TGTGCCAGCAGTTTAAGGCCCACAGGGGTTCATCAGCCCCAGCATTTT.

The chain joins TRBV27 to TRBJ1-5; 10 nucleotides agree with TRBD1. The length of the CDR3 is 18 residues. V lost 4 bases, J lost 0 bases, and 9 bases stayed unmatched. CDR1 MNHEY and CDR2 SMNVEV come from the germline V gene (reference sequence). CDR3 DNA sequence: TGTGCCAGCAGTTCTGGACAGGGGGGGATGTATAGCAATCAGCCCCAGCATTTT. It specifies CASSSGQGGMYSNQPQHF.

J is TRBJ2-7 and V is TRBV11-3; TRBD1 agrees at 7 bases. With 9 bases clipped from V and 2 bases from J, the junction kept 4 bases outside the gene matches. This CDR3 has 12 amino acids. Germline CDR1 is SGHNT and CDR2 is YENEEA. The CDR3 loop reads CARTGHPYEQYF. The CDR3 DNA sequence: TGTGCCAGGACAGGGCACCCCTACGAGCAGTACTTC.

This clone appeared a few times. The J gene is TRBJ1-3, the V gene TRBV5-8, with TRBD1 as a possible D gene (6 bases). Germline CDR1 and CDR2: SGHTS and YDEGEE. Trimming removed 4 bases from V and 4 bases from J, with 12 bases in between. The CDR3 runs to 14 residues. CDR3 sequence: CASSLLGGGNTIYF. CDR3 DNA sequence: TGTGCCAGCAGCCTCCTGGGGGGCGGAAACACCATATATTTT. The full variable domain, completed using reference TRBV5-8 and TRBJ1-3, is EAGVTQSPTHLIKTRGQQATLRCSPISGHTSVYWYQQALGLGLQFLLWYDEGEERNRGNFPPRFSGRQFPNYSSELNVNALELEDSALYLCASSLLGGGNTIYFGEGSWLTVV.

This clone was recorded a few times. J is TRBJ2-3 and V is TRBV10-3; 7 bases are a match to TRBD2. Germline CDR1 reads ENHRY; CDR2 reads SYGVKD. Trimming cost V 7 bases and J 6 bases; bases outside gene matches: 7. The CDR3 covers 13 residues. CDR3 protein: CAITAGAGDTQYF. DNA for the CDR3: TGTGCCATCACGGCGGGAGCTGGGGATACGCAGTATTTT.

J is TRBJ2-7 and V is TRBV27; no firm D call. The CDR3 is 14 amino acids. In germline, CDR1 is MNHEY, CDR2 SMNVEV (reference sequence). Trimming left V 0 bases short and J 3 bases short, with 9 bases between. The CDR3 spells CASSLSQTLYEQYF. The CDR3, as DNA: TGTGCCAGCAGTTTATCACAGACACTCTACGAGCAGTACTTC.

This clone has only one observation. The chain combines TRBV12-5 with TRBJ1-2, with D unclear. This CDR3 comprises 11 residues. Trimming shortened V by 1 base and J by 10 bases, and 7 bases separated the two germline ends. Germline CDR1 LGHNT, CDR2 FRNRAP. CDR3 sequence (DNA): TGTGCTAGTGGTTTGGACAGAGCCTACACCTTC. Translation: CASGLDRAYTF.

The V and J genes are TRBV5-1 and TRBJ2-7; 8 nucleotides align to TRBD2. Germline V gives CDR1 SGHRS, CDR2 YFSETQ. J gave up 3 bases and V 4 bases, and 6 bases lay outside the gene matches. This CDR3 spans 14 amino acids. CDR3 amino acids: CASSEAGAGYEQYF. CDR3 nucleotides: TGCGCCAGCAGCGAAGCGGGAGCGGGCTACGAGCAGTACTTC. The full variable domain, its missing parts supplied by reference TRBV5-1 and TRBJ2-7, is KAGVTQTPRYLIKTRGQQVTLSCSPISGHRSVSWYQQTPGQGLQFLFEYFSETQRNKGNFPGRFSGRQFSNSRSEMNVSTLELGDSALYLCASSEAGAGYEQYFGPGTRLTVT.

The DNA for the CDR3 is TGCGCCAGCAGTTCCTGGGACCACCCTTACAATGAGCAGTTCTTC. It translates to CASSSWDHPYNEQFF. This chain links TRBV5-1 with TRBJ2-1; D possibly matches TRBD1 or TRBD2 (5 bases each). Germline lookup yields CDR1 SGHRS and CDR2 YFSETQ. The CDR3 totals 15 residues. Trimming removed 5 bases at V and 4 bases at J, with 16 bases between.

The CDR3 loop is CASSPVVTNEQFF. Here the CDR3 DNA reads TGCGCCAGCAGCCCGGTCGTCACCAATGAGCAGTTCTTC. The chain carries TRBV5-1 and TRBJ2-1; D unclear. Trimming left V 4 bases short and J 6 bases short, with 11 bases between. This CDR3 contains 13 residues. Germline values: CDR1 SGHRS, CDR2 YFSETQ.

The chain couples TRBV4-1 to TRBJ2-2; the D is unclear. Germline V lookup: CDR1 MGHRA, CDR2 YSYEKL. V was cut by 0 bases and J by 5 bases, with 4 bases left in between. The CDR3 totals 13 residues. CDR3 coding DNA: TGCGCCAGCAGCCAAGAGTTAACCGGGGAGCTGTTTTTT. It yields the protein CASSQELTGELFF.

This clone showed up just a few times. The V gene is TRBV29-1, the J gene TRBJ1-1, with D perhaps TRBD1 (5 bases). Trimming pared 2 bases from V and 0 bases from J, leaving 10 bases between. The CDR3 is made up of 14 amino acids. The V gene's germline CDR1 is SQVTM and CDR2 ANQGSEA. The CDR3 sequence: CSVETRGLNTEAFF. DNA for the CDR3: TGCAGCGTTGAAACTCGGGGGTTGAACACTGAAGCTTTCTTT.

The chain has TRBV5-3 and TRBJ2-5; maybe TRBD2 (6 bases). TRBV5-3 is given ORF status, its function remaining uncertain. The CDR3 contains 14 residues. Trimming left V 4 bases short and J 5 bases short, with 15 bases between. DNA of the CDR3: TGTGCCAGAAGCCGGAGACTAGTAATCGAGACCCAGTACTTC. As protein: CARSRRLVIETQYF.